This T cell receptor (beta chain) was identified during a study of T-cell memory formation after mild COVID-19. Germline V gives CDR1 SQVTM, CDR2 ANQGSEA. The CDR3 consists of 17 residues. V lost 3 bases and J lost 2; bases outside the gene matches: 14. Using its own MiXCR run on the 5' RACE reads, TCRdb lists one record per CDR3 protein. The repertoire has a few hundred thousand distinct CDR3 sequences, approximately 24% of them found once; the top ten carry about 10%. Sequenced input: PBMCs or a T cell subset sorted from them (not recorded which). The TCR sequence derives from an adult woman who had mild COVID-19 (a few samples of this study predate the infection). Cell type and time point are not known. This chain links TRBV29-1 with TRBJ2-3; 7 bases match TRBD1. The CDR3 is CSVDEGKGTVNTDTQYF. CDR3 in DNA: TGCAGCGTTGACGAGGGGAAAGGGACAGTAAACACAGATACGCAGTATTTT.